This TCR beta chain comes out of a study of CD8+CD57+ T cells in acquired aplastic anemia. Study background: CD4+ and CD8+ cells, once sorted, gave DNA averaging roughly 3 ug.

From germline, CDR1 is SGHDT and CDR2 YYEEEE. The CDR3 contains 12 residues. Study findings and constraints: Between the patient and control groups, CD8+ Simpson's diversity did not differ significantly.

To note about this clonotype: No antigen is known for it. At one end, the junction sequence differs from germline, possibly due to a read error.

Genomic DNA served as template for TCR beta VDJ and CDR3 profiling. TCRdb passed the reads through MiXCR, listing each CDR3 protein once. The sample lists some 170,000 distinct CDR3 sequences, roughly 48% occurring once. In patients chosen for sequencing, flow cytometry had shown CD8+CD57+ cell expansion. The J gene is TRBJ1-2, the V gene TRBV5-6, with TRBD1 matching 7 bases. The clonotype was recovered from a human donor with aplastic anemia. Sequenced material: sorted CD4+, CD8+, or CD8+CD57+ T cells (not recorded which) from PBMCs. The CDR3 loop is CASSLIDREDQF. In DNA form, the CDR3 reads TGTGCCAGCAGCTTGATCGACAGGGAGGACCAGTTC. Full variable domain (missing parts from reference TRBV5-6 and TRBJ1-2): DAGVTQSPTHLIKTRGQQVTLRCSPKSGHDTVSWYQQALGQGPQFIFQYYEEEERQRGNFPDRFSGHQFPNYSSELNVNALLLGDSALYLCASSLIDREDQFGSGTRLTVV.